These 26 T cell receptor beta chains were sequenced from one sample in a study of blood T cells in healthy people across ages. Through a sample-barcoded 5' primer and a J-beta primer mix, a second PCR was run for roughly 6 to 11 cycles. TCRdb re-called the 5' RACE reads through MiXCR, storing one row per CDR3 protein. Seen here are around 870,000 distinct CDR3 sequences, about 30% observed once, and the top ten hold roughly 17%. Sample: blood. The receptors shown here come from an elderly woman in good health.

This clonotype was seen more than once but under ten times. The chain uses TRBV7-9 and TRBJ1-4; D possibly corresponds to TRBD1 (6 bases). Germline V gives CDR1 SEHNR, CDR2 FQNEAQ (reference sequence). V was shortened by 1 base and J by 0 bases, with 12 bases between the two germline ends. The CDR3 loop spans 17 amino acids. The CDR3 sequence is CASSLGDTGSTNEKLFF. The CDR3 bases are TGTGCCAGCAGCTTAGGGGACACTGGGTCAACTAATGAAAAACTGTTTTTT.

The chain combines TRBV5-5 with TRBJ1-1; unclear D gene. The CDR3 has 13 amino acids. Germline CDR1 SGHKS, CDR2 YYEKEE (reference sequence). V lost 4 bases, J lost 2 bases, and 9 bases lay in between. As DNA, the CDR3 is TGTGCCAGCAGCCCACCGGTTAACACTGAAGCTTTCTTT. Amino acids: CASSPPVNTEAFF.

Many counts were recorded for this clonotype. This sequence joins TRBV12-3 or TRBV12-4 and TRBJ2-1; D possibly uses TRBD1 or TRBD2 (6 bases each). This CDR3 region has 16 residues. Trimming removed 7 bases at V and 0 bases at J, with 16 bases between. CDR3 sequence: CASKSRGGSSYNEQFF. The CDR3, as DNA: TGTGCCAGCAAATCTAGAGGGGGGAGCTCCTACAATGAGCAGTTCTTC.

Only a few counts were recorded for this clonotype. The genes are TRBV20-1 and TRBJ1-5; D is unresolved. Germline V gives CDR1 DFQATT, CDR2 SNEGSKA (reference sequence). Trimming cost V 3 bases and J 7 bases, with 19 bases left between them. CDR3 length: 15 amino acids. CDR3 DNA: TGCAGTGCTAGTGAGGCGGCATTGGCGTGGCAGCCCCAGCATTTT. It yields the protein CSASEAALAWQPQHF.

This clonotype has at least ten counts. CDR3 bases: TGTGCCAGCAGTAAGCATGGGAGCAATCAGCCCCAGCATTTT. As protein: CASSKHGSNQPQHF. J is TRBJ1-5 and V is TRBV6-2 or TRBV6-3; no reliable D call. The CDR3 has 14 residues. Germline V lookup: CDR1 MNHEY, CDR2 SVGEGT. V lost 5 bases, J lost 1 base, and 9 bases lay in between.

Concerning this clonotype itself: A read error is possible here, since a much larger clone lies one base away. This rearrangement joins TRBV5-1 to TRBJ2-4; D possibly corresponds to TRBD2 (6 bases). Per germline, CDR1 SGHRS and CDR2 YFSETQ. The germline V and J ends were trimmed by 5 bases and 13 bases, with 22 bases remaining between them. The CDR3 covers 14 residues. CDR3 protein: CASRGLQFVDEQYF. The CDR3 bases are TGCGCCAGCAGGGGACTCCAATTTGTGGATGAGCAGTACTTC.

On this clonotype: A much larger clone is a single base away; this may be a read error. V is TRBV5-6 and J is TRBJ2-5; 7 nucleotides line up with TRBD2. The V gene's germline CDR1 is SGHDT and CDR2 YYEEEE. The CDR3 sequence is 14 residues long. The CDR3 DNA follows: TGTGCCGGCAGCTTGCGGACTAGTTCGGAGACCCAGTACTTC. Protein product: CAGSLRTSSETQYF.

This clonotype was seen only a few times. CDR3 amino acids: CATSTPRDLATQYF. In nucleotides, the CDR3 is TGTGCCACCAGTACTCCCAGGGACCTAGCGACGCAGTATTTT. The chain couples TRBV24-1 to TRBJ2-3, with D tentatively TRBD2 (6 bases). The CDR3 is 14 residues long. Trimming shortened V by 6 bases and J by 9 bases, and 18 bases separated the two germline ends. CDR1 is KGHDR and CDR2 is SFDVKD in the germline V gene.

The V gene is TRBV20-1, the J gene TRBJ2-5; D is unclear. Matching the DNA end better, TRBJ2-7 makes the J call doubtful. The CDR3 totals 12 residues. From germline, CDR1 is DFQATT and CDR2 SNEGSKA (reference sequence). CDR3 sequence (DNA): TGCAGTGCCCTCGGAGTCGGCTACGAGCAGTACTTC. Its protein is CSALGVGYEQYF.

This clonotype was counted once. This chain uses TRBV5-1 with TRBJ2-1; D unclear. V lost 1 base and J lost 9, with 23 bases in between. The V gene's germline CDR1 is SGHRS and CDR2 YFSETQ. The length of the CDR3 is 17 residues. CDR3 nucleotides: TGCGCCAGCAGCTTGAAGTGGAGTTTACCACGGGCTTTTGAGCAGTTCTTC. Translation gives CASSLKWSLPRAFEQFF.

This clonotype was detected many times. This rearrangement joins TRBV3-1 to TRBJ2-4; D unclear. The germline gives CDR1 LGHDT, CDR2 YNNKEL (reference sequence). Trimming removed 1 base from V and 0 bases from J, with 7 bases in between. CDR3 length: 15 residues. The CDR3 DNA reads TGTGCCAGCAGCCAAGGTGGAGTAGCCAAAAACATTCAGTACTTC. Protein product: CASSQGGVAKNIQYF.

This clonotype occurred a few times. A much larger clone is a single base away; this may be a read error. The genes are TRBV7-2 and TRBJ2-1, with D possibly matching TRBD2 (5 bases). The DNA end lines up better with TRBJ2-7; the J call may be wrong. CDR1 SGHTA and CDR2 FQGNSA come from the germline V gene. The CDR3 consists of 16 residues. CDR3 in DNA: TGTGCCAGCAGCTTAGGGCGGGTCCCCTCCTACAATGAGCAGTACTTC. This sequence encodes CASSLGRVPSYNEQYF.

The table lists this clonotype with many counts. For the CDR3, the DNA is TGCAGTGGGTCCGGGGGCTCTGACTATGGCTACACCTTC. Protein sequence: CSGSGGSDYGYTF. J is TRBJ1-2 and V is TRBV20-1, with D possibly TRBD1 on 6 matching bases. The CDR3 is 13 amino acids. The germline V gene encodes CDR1 DFQATT and CDR2 SNEGSKA (reference sequence). The V and J ends lost 7 bases and 3 bases respectively, with 15 bases between them.

In this sample, this clonotype turned up many times. The chain joins TRBV5-1 to TRBJ2-5; D is uncertain. The CDR3 consists of 13 residues. CDR1 and CDR2 from the germline V gene are SGHRS and YFSETQ. V lost 5 bases to trimming and J lost 1 base, with 9 bases between them. The CDR3 spells CASRELSQETQYF. The DNA of the CDR3 is TGCGCCAGCAGAGAGCTCAGCCAAGAGACCCAGTACTTC.

In this sample, this clonotype turned up many times. The chain uses TRBV9 and TRBJ2-1; D unclear. Per the germline V gene, CDR1 is SGDLS and CDR2 is YYNGEE. The germline V and J ends were trimmed by 0 bases and 4 bases, with 11 bases remaining between them. This CDR3 region has 15 residues. The CDR3 bases are TGTGCCAGCAGCGTAGTAGGCGCGGATTACAATGAGCAGTTCTTC. Residues: CASSVVGADYNEQFF. Combining the CDR3 with reference TRBV9 and TRBJ2-1 gives the whole variable domain DSGVTQTPKHLITATGQRVTLRCSPRSGDLSVYWYQQSLDQGLQFLIQYYNGEERAKGNILERFSAQQFPDLHSELNLSSLELGDSALYFCASSVVGADYNEQFFGPGTRLTVL.

The table lists this clonotype with a few counts. This rearrangement joins TRBV27 to TRBJ1-2; 12 bases align to TRBD1. The CDR3 consists of 18 residues. The ends lost 6 bases at V and 3 bases at J; junction bases unmatched: 14. Looked up from germline, CDR1 is MNHEY and CDR2 is SMNVEV (reference sequence). CDR3: CASSVRRDRGLGDYGYTF. For the CDR3, the DNA is TGTGCCAGCAGCGTACGCCGGGACAGGGGGCTTGGTGACTATGGCTACACCTTC.

Points on this clonotype: An end of the junction differs from the germline gene, which may be a read error. This rearrangement joins TRBV28 to TRBJ2-7, with 12 bases that match TRBD1. Germline CDR1 and CDR2: MDHEN and SYDVKM. The CDR3 runs 16 residues. The CDR3: CVSISYGTGGGYEQYF. CDR3 sequence (DNA): TGTGTCAGCATCTCTTATGGGACAGGGGGCGGCTACGAGCAGTACTTC.

This clonotype has only a few counts. The chain combines TRBV27 with TRBJ1-4; possible D gene TRBD1, 6 bases. The length of the CDR3 is 16 residues. CDR1 is MNHEY and CDR2 is SMNVEV in the germline V gene (reference sequence). Trimming took off 2 bases at V and 7 bases at J, with 17 bases between the two ends. The DNA of the CDR3 is TGTGCCAGCAGTTTACGTGGGGGGCAGGGTGGTGAAAAACTGTTTTTT. It encodes CASSLRGGQGGEKLFF. Supplemented by reference TRBV27 and TRBJ1-4, the full variable domain reads EAQVTQNPRYLITVTGKKLTVTCSQNMNHEYMSWYRQDPGLGLRQIYYSMNVEVTDKGDVPEGYKVSRKEKRNFPLILESPSPNQTSLYFCASSLRGGQGGEKLFFGSGTQLSVL.

The CDR3 DNA sequence: TGTGCCAGCAGCCGCCGGACAGGTTGGGACACTGAAGCTTTCTTT. Protein: CASSRRTGWDTEAFF. V and J are TRBV14 and TRBJ1-1; 7 nucleotides line up with TRBD1. V dropped 4 bases and J dropped 3; count of bases not matched to a gene: 8. This CDR3 region has 15 residues. Germline V gene sequence: CDR1 SGHDN, CDR2 FVKESK.

This clonotype was recorded at least ten times. The chain is built from TRBV18 and TRBJ1-2; 10 positions agree with TRBD1. J gave up 6 bases and V 5 bases, and 9 bases lay outside the gene matches. This CDR3 is 15 amino acids long. Germline assignment: CDR1 KGHSH and CDR2 LQKENI. Here the CDR3 DNA reads TGTGCCAGCTCAAAGGAGGGACAGGGGTACGATGGCTACACCTTC. This sequence encodes CASSKEGQGYDGYTF.

Comment on this clonotype: This sequence may be a read error, since a much larger clone differs from it by one base. The CDR3 nucleotides are TGCAGCGTGGGGGGAGGGAGCAGTCAGCCCCAGCATTTT. It yields the protein CSVGGGSSQPQHF. The rearrangement joins TRBV29-1 to TRBJ1-5; D is possibly TRBD1 (5 bases). Germline CDR1 reads SQVTM; CDR2 reads ANQGSEA. The CDR3 loop spans 13 amino acids. The full variable domain, completed using reference TRBV29-1 and TRBJ1-5, is SAVISQKPSRDICQRGTSLTIQCQVDSQVTMMFWYRQQPGQSLTLIATANQGSEATYESGFVIDKFPISRPNLTFSTLTVSNMSPEDSSIYLCSVGGGSSQPQHFGDGTRLSIL.

This clonotype was counted many times. The CDR3 DNA is TGTGCCAGCTCCATGGCCCCCGGGACAGGGGGGACTGGGGCCAACGTCCTGACTTTC. It specifies CASSMAPGTGGTGANVLTF. The chain employs TRBV18 and TRBJ2-6; TRBD1 agrees at 11 bases. The germline gives CDR1 KGHSH, CDR2 LQKENI. V was pared by 6 bases and J by 2 bases, with 12 bases of the junction left unmatched. There are 19 residues in the CDR3.

A note on this clonotype: A junction boundary mismatches the germline segment, possibly from a read error. The CDR3 DNA reads TGCGCCAACAGCTTGTCAGGGGATCGAACAGATACGCAGTATTTT. It is translated as CANSLSGDRTDTQYF. This sequence joins TRBV5-1 and TRBJ2-3; tentatively, D is TRBD1 (6 bases). The germline V gene has CDR1 SGHRS and CDR2 YFSETQ. The CDR3 covers 15 residues. The variable domain in full, with the rest retrieved from reference TRBV5-1 and TRBJ2-3, is KAGVTQTPRYLIKTRGQQVTLSCSPISGHRSVSWYQQTPGQGLQFLFEYFSETQRNKGNFPGRFSGRQFSNSRSEMNVSTLELGDSALYLCANSLSGDRTDTQYFGPGTRLTVL.

This clonotype was counted a few times. The chain has TRBV30 and TRBJ1-1; 11 positions match TRBD1. CDR1 and CDR2 from the germline V gene are GTSNPN and SVGIG (reference sequence). V trimming: 1 base; J trimming: 8 bases; junction bases outside the gene matches: 3. This CDR3 is 13 amino acids long. In nucleotides, the CDR3 is TGTGCCTGGAGTGGGACAGGGGGCAGGGAAGCTTTCTTT. Amino acid sequence: CAWSGTGGREAFF. The whole variable domain, remainder taken from reference TRBV30 and TRBJ1-1, is SQTIHQWPATLVQPVGSPLSLECTVEGTSNPNLYWYRQAAGRGLQLLFYSVGIGQISSEVPQNLSASRPQDRQFILSSKKLLLSDSGFYLCAWSGTGGREAFFGQGTRLTVV.

There are many counts of this clonotype. The rearrangement links TRBV6-2 or TRBV6-3 to TRBJ2-7; TRBD1 might be the D (6 bases). In germline, CDR1 is MNHEY, CDR2 SVGEGT. V gave up 2 bases and J gave up 2 bases, with 10 bases separating them. This CDR3 comprises 14 residues. The CDR3 sequence: CASSYRQETYEQYF. CDR3 bases: TGTGCCAGCAGTTACCGACAGGAGACCTACGAGCAGTACTTC.

The chain recombines TRBV20-1 with TRBJ2-5; weak D call: TRBD2 (6 bases). CDR1 is DFQATT and CDR2 is SNEGSKA in the germline V gene (reference sequence). CDR3 size: 12 residues. The germline V and J ends were trimmed by 8 bases and 5 bases, with 15 bases remaining between them. The CDR3 spells CSTAGGRETQYF. The DNA for the CDR3 is TGCAGTACGGCCGGGGGACGGGAGACCCAGTACTTC.